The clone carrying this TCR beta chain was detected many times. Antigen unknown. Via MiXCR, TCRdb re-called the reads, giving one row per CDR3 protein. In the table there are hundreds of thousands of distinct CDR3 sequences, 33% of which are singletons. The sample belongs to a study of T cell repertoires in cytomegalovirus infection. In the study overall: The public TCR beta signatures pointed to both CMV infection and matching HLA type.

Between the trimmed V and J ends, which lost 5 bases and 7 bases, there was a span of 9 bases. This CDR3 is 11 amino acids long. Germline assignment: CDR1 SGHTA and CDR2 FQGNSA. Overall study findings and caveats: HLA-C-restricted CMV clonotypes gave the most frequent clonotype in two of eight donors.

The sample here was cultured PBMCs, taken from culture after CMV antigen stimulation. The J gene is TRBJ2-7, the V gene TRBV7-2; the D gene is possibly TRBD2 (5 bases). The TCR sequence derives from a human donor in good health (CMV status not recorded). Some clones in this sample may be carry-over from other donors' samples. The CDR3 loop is CASSRDGEQYF. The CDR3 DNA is TGTGCCAGCAGCCGGGATGGGGAGCAGTACTTC.